Listed below are T cell receptor beta chains from one sample, sequenced in a study of control samples from healthy donors and cancer patients. Sequencing was performed with immunoSEQ multiplex PCR; in TCRdb, only in-frame clones are kept and a portion is missing. Among about 130,000 clones listed, approximately 89% were seen once. Material: blood. The receptors here all came from a man aged 18 to 35 in good health. CDR3s include the opening cysteine and the closing phenylalanine or tryptophan. D genes are given only for firm matches. The size field is filled for only some rows; it gives once, few, many or a size class.

>TRBV19|TRBJ2-7|NA|NA
TGTGCCAGTAGTCCAGGACACAACTACGAGCAGTACTTC
CASSPGHNYEQYF
>TRBV18|TRBJ1-6|NA|TRBD1
TGTGCCAGCTCAGGCCGACAGGGGGACTCTTCACCCCTCCACTTT
CASSGRQGDSSPLHF
>TRBV30|TRBJ1-1|NA|TRBD1
TGTGCCTGGAGTACCCGACAGGGGGCAATCGGTACTGAAGCTTTCTTT
CAWSTRQGAIGTEAFF
>TRBV10-1|TRBJ2-1|NA|TRBD2
TGCGCCAGCAGTCAGCTAGCGGGGGCGTCCTACAATGAGCAGTTCTTC
CASSQLAGASYNEQFF
>TRBV7-9|TRBJ1-6|NA|TRBD1
TGTGCCAGCAGACGGACAGGGGGCGATTCACCCCTCCACTTT
CASRRTGGDSPLHF
>TRBV7-9|TRBJ1-2|once|NA
TGTGCCAGCAGCTTAGATAGGGGGGGCTATGGCTACACCTTC
CASSLDRGGYGYTF
>TRBV7-2|TRBJ2-4|NA|NA
TGTGCCAGCAGCTTAGCGTACAGTAGGGGCAAAAACATTCAGTACTTC
CASSLAYSRGKNIQYF
>TRBV7-9|TRBJ1-4|NA|NA
TGTGCCAGCAGGACTGATAATGAAAAACTGTTTTTT
CASRTDNEKLFF
>TRBV30|TRBJ1-1|NA|TRBD1
TGTGCCTGGAGCCCGACAGGGGCGAACACTGAAGCTTTCTTT
CAWSPTGANTEAFF
>TRBV6-5|TRBJ1-4|NA|TRBD1
TGTGCCAGCAGTTACTCCGGGACAGTTAATGAAAAACTGTTTTTT
CASSYSGTVNEKLFF
>TRBV5-1|TRBJ1-1|NA|TRBD1
TGCGCCAGCAGCCGGGACAGCTACACTGAAGCTTTCTTT
CASSRDSYTEAFF
>TRBV30|TRBJ1-1|NA|NA
TGTGCCTGGAGTGCAGGGGTCACTGAAGCTTTCTTT
CAWSAGVTEAFF
>TRBV21-1|TRBJ2-2|NA|NA
TGTGCCAGCAGCAAAGTACAGGGTTGCACCGGGGAGCTGTTTTTT
CASSKVQGCTGELFF
>TRBV23-1|TRBJ1-2|NA|TRBD1
TGCGCCAGCAGTCAAGGGACAGGGGGCCCTGACTATGGCTACACCTTC
CASSQGTGGPDYGYTF
>TRBV4-1|TRBJ1-4|NA|TRBD1
TGCGCCAGCAGCCAAGACCCGGGACAGCCGAGTGAAAAACTGTTTTTT
CASSQDPGQPSEKLFF
>TRBV11-1|TRBJ1-1|NA|NA
TGTGCCAGCAGCTTAGTGATCACTGAAGCTTTCTTT
CASSLVITEAFF
>TRBV30|TRBJ1-1|NA|NA
TGTGCCTGGAGTCCCATGTCTGAAGCTTTCTTT
CAWSPMSEAFF
>TRBV30|TRBJ1-4|NA|NA
TGTGCCTGGAGTCCCCCCCCCGGACCGGGCGAAAAACTGTTTTTT
CAWSPPPGPGEKLFF
>TRBV6-6|TRBJ2-7|NA|NA
TGTGCCAGCAGTTACCGGGACAACGAGCAGTACTTC
CASSYRDNEQYF
>TRBV9|TRBJ2-3|NA|NA
TGTGCCAGCAGCGAAGGGGATCCAGATACGCAGTATTTT
CASSEGDPDTQYF
>TRBV6-6|TRBJ2-2|NA|NA
TGTGCCAGCAGTACGGGACGCCGGAACACCGGGGAGCTGTTTTTT
CASSTGRRNTGELFF
>TRBV5-1|TRBJ1-1|NA|NA
TGCGCCAGCAGCTTGGCGGGGGCCCGGGACACTGAAGCTTTCTTT
CASSLAGARDTEAFF
>TRBV6-5|TRBJ1-2|NA|TRBD1
TGTGCCAGCAGTTACTCCGGACAGGGGGGCTATGGCTACACCTTC
CASSYSGQGGYGYTF
>TRBV7-3|TRBJ2-2|NA|TRBD1
TGTGCCAGCAGCTCAGGGGGAGCGCCGCGGGAGCTGTTTTTT
CASSSGGAPRELFF
>TRBV3-1/TRBV3-2|TRBJ2-3|NA|TRBD2
TGTGCCAGCAGCCAGGCTAGCGGGGGGAACTCTAGCACAGATACGCAGTATTTT
CASSQASGGNSSTDTQYF
>TRBV2|TRBJ2-5|once|NA
TGTGCCAGCAGTGAGACGACCGGAGCTCCCCTGAAAGAGACCCAGTACTTC
CASSETTGAPLKETQYF
>TRBV6-1|TRBJ1-4|NA|NA
TGTGCCAGCAGTGAATACGGGGCCCATAATGAAAAACTGTTTTTT
CASSEYGAHNEKLFF
>TRBV30|TRBJ1-4|NA|TRBD1
TGTGCCTGGGGACAGGGAATATCTAATGAAAAACTGTTTTTT
CAWGQGISNEKLFF
>TRBV5-1|TRBJ1-2|NA|NA
TGCGCCAGCAGCGTCCATCCAGGCGTTAACTATGGCTACACCTTC
CASSVHPGVNYGYTF
>TRBV29-1|TRBJ2-5|NA|TRBD2
TGCAGCGTTGAAGGGTTTAGCGGGACTAAACAAGATGGCCAGTACTTC
CSVEGFSGTKQDGQYF
>TRBV5-6|TRBJ2-3|NA|NA
TGTGCCAGCAGCTTGGGGTCCGGCCAACGGGCAGATACGCAGTATTTT
CASSLGSGQRADTQYF
>TRBV5-4|TRBJ2-5|NA|NA
TGTGCCAGCAGTCCGGGGGATGCACAAGAGACCCAGTACTTC
CASSPGDAQETQYF
>TRBV7-9|TRBJ1-1|NA|NA
TGTGCCAGCAGATATAGAAGGCAAACTGAAGCTTTCTTT
CASRYRRQTEAFF
>TRBV19|TRBJ1-3|NA|NA
TGTGCCAGTAGTATAGTGGGCTCTGGAAACACCATATATTTT
CASSIVGSGNTIYF
>TRBV7-9|TRBJ2-3|NA|NA
TGTGCCAGCAGCTTCCCGGGACGGAGGGCCGATACGCAGTATTTT
CASSFPGRRADTQYF
>TRBV7-9|TRBJ1-1|NA|NA
TGTGCCAGCAGCTTCGGGGGGAACACTGAAGCTTTCTTT
CASSFGGNTEAFF
>TRBV12-5|TRBJ1-1|NA|NA
TGTGCTAGTGGTTTGACCCTGGGAAACACTGAAGCTTTCTTT
CASGLTLGNTEAFF
>TRBV2|TRBJ1-4|NA|NA
TGTGCCAGCAGTGAAGCCCTAGGATACGAGATGTTT
CASSEALGYEMF
>TRBV24-1|TRBJ2-2|NA|NA
TGTGCCACCAGTGGTACAGGGAGGGACGGGGAGCTGTTTTTT
CATSGTGRDGELFF
>TRBV19|TRBJ1-1|NA|NA
TGTGCCAGTAGTATAGTTGACAACACTGAAGCTTTCTTT
CASSIVDNTEAFF
>TRBV15|TRBJ1-1|NA|NA
TGTGCCACCAGCACCGAGGCCCTGAACACTGAAGCTTTCTTT
CATSTEALNTEAFF
>TRBV18|TRBJ1-5|NA|TRBD1
TGTGCCAGCTCACCAAGCAGGGGGGATAATCAGCCCCAGCATTTT
CASSPSRGDNQPQHF
>TRBV11-3|TRBJ2-2|NA|NA
TGTGCCAGCAGCCTCCGATCTAGCGGGGAGCTGTTTTTT
CASSLRSSGELFF